This T cell receptor (beta chain) was recorded in a study of PD-1 blockade in classical Hodgkin lymphoma (TCRdb year 2020). Describing the broader study: To define a peripheral blood immune signature of response to PD-1 blockade in classical Hodgkin lymphoma, the study combined TCR beta sequencing with CyTOF. What the study reported, not specific to this receptor: The study was limited to a single clinical trial cohort, and causes of repertoire differences, possibly disease activity or prior therapy, remained undefined. Newly diagnosed patients were reported to have lower baseline TCR diversity than healthy donors, and relapsed/refractory patients were reported to have lower baseline TCR diversity still.

This clone was seen a handful of times. The antigen this receptor binds is unknown. One end of the junction does not line up with germline, which may come from a read error. The Qiagen DNeasy kit was used to extract genomic DNA both from unsorted PBMCs and from the negatively selected CD4+ and CD8+ fractions. Amplification of TCR beta CDR3 regions was done by immunoSEQ multiplex PCR with primers that anneal to V and J segments. Amplification bias was minimized using a synthetic immune receptor repertoire, and residual bias was removed computationally after sequencing. Per the source publication's procedure: Repertoire diversity was quantified as the Shannon entropy index using custom Python scripts. Unsorted, CD4+ and CD8+ repertoires were analyzed separately, except in combined analyses where CD4+ and CD8+ sequences were merged in silico. TCRdb carries this immuneACCESS record with in-frame sequences only. Its versions omit some clonotypes, under half of them owing to an unresolved V gene in the studies checked, with the rest unexplained. V and J calls and clone size are those listed in that table; D and trimming were worked out from the DNA. Counted in this sample were 30,000 to 35,000 clones; 90% to 95% of them appeared once. The top ten clonotypes cover about 2.3% of the sample.

The time point label for this specimen denotes: newly diagnosed, previously untreated cHL patient sample. As a comparison group for the relapsed/refractory trial patients, PBMCs were sequenced from patients with newly diagnosed, previously untreated classical Hodgkin lymphoma. After peripheral blood was drawn into 8 mL Vacutainer Cell Preparation Tubes, PBMCs were isolated by centrifugation and then cryopreserved. Its CDR3 holds 17 amino acids, cysteine through phenylalanine. Only the CDR3 DNA is retained, 51 bases long and in frame from the first base. Looking up the germline V gene yields CDR1 SGHAT and CDR2 FQNNGV.

The receptor comes from a human donor with classical Hodgkin lymphoma. Sample: peripheral blood mononuclear cells (PBMCs). This sequence uses TRBV11-2 and TRBJ1-3; the D gene is unclear. The CDR3 protein sequence reads: CASTSSGLNRAGTTIYF. The nucleotides read TGTGCCAGCACCTCTTCAGGATTAAATCGGGCCGGAACCACCATATATTTT.